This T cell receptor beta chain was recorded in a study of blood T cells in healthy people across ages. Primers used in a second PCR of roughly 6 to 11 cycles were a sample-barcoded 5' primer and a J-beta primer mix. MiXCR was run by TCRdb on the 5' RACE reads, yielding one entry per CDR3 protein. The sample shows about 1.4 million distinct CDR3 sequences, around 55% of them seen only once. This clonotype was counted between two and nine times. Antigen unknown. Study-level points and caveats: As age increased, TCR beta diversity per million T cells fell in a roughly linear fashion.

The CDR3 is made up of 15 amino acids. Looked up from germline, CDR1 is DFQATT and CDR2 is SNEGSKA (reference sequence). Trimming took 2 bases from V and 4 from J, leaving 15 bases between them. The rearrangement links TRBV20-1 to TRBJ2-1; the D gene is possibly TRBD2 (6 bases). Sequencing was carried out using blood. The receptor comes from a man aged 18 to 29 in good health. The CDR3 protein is CSARRGQRVYNEQFF. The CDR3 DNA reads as TGCAGTGCTAGACGTGGCCAGCGGGTTTACAATGAGCAGTTCTTC.